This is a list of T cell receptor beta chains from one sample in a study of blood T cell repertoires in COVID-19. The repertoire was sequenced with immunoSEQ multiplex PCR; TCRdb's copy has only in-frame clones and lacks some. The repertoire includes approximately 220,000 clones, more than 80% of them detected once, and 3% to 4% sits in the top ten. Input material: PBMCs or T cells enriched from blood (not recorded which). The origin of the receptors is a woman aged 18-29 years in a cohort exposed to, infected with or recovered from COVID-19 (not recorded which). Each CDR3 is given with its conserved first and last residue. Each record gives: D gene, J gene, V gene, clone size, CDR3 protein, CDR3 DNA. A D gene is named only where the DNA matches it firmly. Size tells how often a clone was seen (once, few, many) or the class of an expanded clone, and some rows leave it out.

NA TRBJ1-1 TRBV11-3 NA CASSLGGGGTEAFF TGTGCCAGCAGCTTAGGAGGGGGGGGCACTGAAGCTTTCTTT
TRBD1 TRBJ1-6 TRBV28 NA CASSGSGTASSPLHF TGTGCCAGCAGTGGTTCCGGGACAGCTAGCTCACCCCTCCACTTT
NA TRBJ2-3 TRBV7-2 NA CASSLASGTDTQYF TGTGCCAGCAGCTTAGCGAGCGGCACAGATACGCAGTATTTT
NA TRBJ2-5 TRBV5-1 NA CASSLRGQETQYF TGCGCCAGCAGCTTGAGGGGCCAAGAGACCCAGTACTTC
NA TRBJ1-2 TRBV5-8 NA CASTGIGQFGYTF TGTGCCAGCACGGGAATCGGACAGTTTGGCTACACCTTC
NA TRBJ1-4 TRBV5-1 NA CASSLGQVENEKLFF TGCGCCAGCAGCTTGGGACAGGTCGAGAATGAAAAACTGTTTTTT
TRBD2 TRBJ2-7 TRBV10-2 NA CASSDRDYSSYEQYF TGCGCCAGCAGTGACCGGGACTATAGCTCCTACGAGCAGTACTTC
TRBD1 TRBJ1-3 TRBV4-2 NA CASSQAQGTPRGNTIYF TGTGCCAGCAGCCAAGCACAGGGGACTCCTAGGGGAAACACCATATATTTT
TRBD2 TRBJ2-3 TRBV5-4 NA CASSTRTSGRAPDTQYF TGTGCCAGCAGCACCAGGACTAGCGGGAGGGCCCCAGATACGCAGTATTTT
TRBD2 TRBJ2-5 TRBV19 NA CASAYGTTNNF TGTGCCAGTGCCTACGGGACTACAAATAACTTC
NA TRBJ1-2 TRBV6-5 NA CASRGRTSGYTF TGTGCCAGCAGAGGACGGACTTCAGGCTACACCTTC
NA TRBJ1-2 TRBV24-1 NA CATSDPGGGYTF TGTGCCACCAGTGACCCAGGAGGTGGCTACACCTTC
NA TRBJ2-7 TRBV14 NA CASSQEGIAGLNEQYF TGTGCCAGCAGCCAAGAAGGGATCGCGGGATTGAACGAGCAGTACTTC
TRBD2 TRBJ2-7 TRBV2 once CASSQKTSGMPLYF TGTGCCAGCAGTCAAAAGACTAGCGGGATGCCGCTGTACTTC
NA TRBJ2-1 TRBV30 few CAWSGLDSYNEQFF TGTGCCTGGAGTGGCTTAGACTCCTACAATGAGCAGTTCTTC
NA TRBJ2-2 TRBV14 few CASSQTLNTGELFF TGTGCCAGCAGCCAGACACTTAACACCGGGGAGCTGTTTTTT
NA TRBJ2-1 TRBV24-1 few CATSDGDEQFF TGTGCCACCAGTGACGGAGATGAGCAGTTCTTC
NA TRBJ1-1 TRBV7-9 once CASSPPPRLSEDTEAFF TGTGCCAGCAGCCCCCCCCCACGGTTGAGTGAGGACACTGAAGCTTTCTTT
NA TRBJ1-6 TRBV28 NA CASTLGGHYNSPLHF TGTGCCAGCACCTTGGGAGGACACTATAATTCACCCCTCCACTTT
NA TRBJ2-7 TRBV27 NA CASSPRGTYPYEQYF TGTGCCAGCAGTCCGCGAGGGACTTATCCCTACGAGCAGTACTTC
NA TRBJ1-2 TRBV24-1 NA CATSATYGSDGYTF TGTGCCACCAGTGCTACTTACGGGTCCGATGGCTACACCTTC
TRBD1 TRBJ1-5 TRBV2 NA CASSELDRYNQPQHF TGTGCCAGCAGTGAACTGGACAGGTACAATCAGCCCCAGCATTTT
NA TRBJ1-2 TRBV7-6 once CASSPLAGAGGYTF TGTGCCAGCAGCCCCCTGGCAGGGGCGGGTGGCTACACCTTC
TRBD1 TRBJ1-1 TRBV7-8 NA CASREGQGGAFF TGTGCCAGCAGAGAAGGACAGGGAGGAGCTTTCTTT
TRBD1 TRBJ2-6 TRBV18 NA CASSIRDRGLAGANVLTF TGTGCCAGCTCGATCCGGGACAGGGGGCTTGCTGGGGCCAACGTCCTGACTTTC
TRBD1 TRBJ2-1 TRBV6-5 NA CASSYLDRGRNEQFF TGTGCCAGCAGTTACCTGGACAGGGGACGAAATGAGCAGTTCTTC
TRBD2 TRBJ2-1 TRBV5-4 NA CASSWGGYNEQFF TGTGCCAGCAGCTGGGGGGGTTACAATGAGCAGTTCTTC
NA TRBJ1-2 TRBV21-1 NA CASSKAVTVPANYGYTF TGTGCCAGCAGCAAGGCAGTAACAGTGCCAGCTAACTATGGCTACACCTTC
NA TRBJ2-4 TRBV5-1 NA CASSLVDRTNIQYF TGCGCCAGCAGCTTGGTAGACAGGACAAACATTCAGTACTTC